This T cell receptor beta chain is drawn from a study of beta chain features in type 1 diabetes. Study-wide background: There were approximately 100 million sorted cells examined across all samples.

Sequencing targeted expressed TCRB transcripts, as all isolated RNA had been reverse transcribed. Only in-frame clones appear in the TCRdb table, and some are missing; sequencing was by immunoSEQ multiplex PCR. The table records about 660,000 clones, over 12% of them present only once. Study-wide points: Diminished insertions and augmented deletions at VDJ junctions characterized type 1 diabetes patients. Shortening that was moderate but significant affected the TCRB CDR3s of Type 1 diabetes patients in all four CD4+ subsets.

Trimming left V 5 bases short and J 4 bases short, with 7 bases between. The CDR3 contains 12 residues. Germline V gene data show CDR1 as SEHNR and CDR2 as FQNEAQ (reference sequence). This clone was seen a few times. Its antigen is still unknown. Central memory, naive, regulatory and stem cell-like memory CD4+ cells were sorted by CD45RO/CCR7/CD25/CD127/CD95/CD27. The TCR was taken from a man aged 18 to 29 with type 1 diabetes. The sequenced sample was naive CD4+ T cells from blood. The chain links TRBV7-9 to TRBJ2-3; D gene ambiguous. CDR3 residues: CASSASPDTQYF. The CDR3 bases are TGTGCCAGCAGCGCCAGCCCAGATACGCAGTATTTT.